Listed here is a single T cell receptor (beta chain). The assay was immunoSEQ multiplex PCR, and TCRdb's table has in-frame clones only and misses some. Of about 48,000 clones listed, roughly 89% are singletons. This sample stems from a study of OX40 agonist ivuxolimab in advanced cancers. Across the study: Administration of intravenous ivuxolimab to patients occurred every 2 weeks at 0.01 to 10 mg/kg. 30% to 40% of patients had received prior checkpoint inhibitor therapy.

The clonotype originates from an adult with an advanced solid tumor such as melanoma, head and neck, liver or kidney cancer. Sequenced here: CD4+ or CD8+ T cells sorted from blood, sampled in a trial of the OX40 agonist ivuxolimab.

In nucleotides, the CDR3 is TGTGCCAGCAGCGTTGGATCAACTAATGAAAAACTGTTTTTT. Its translation: CASSVGSTNEKLFF. This sequence joins TRBV9 and TRBJ1-4; D not resolved. CDR3 size: 14 residues. V lost 2 bases and J 0 bases, leaving 5 bases between the germline ends. The germline V gene has CDR1 SGDLS and CDR2 YYNGEE. The full variable domain, rest sourced from reference TRBV9 and TRBJ1-4, is DSGVTQTPKHLITATGQRVTLRCSPRSGDLSVYWYQQSLDQGLQFLIQYYNGEERAKGNILERFSAQQFPDLHSELNLSSLELGDSALYFCASSVGSTNEKLFFGSGTQLSVL.